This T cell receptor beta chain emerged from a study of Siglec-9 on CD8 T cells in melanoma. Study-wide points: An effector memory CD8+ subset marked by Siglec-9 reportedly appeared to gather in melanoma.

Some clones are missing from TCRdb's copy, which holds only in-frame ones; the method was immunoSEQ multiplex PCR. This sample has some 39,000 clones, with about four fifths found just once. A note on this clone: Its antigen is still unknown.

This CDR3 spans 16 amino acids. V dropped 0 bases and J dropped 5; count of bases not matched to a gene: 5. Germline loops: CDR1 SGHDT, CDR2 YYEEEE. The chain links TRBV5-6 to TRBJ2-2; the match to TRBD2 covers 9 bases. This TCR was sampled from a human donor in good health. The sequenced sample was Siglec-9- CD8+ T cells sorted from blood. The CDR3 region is CASSLDSGRGTGELFF. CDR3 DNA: TGTGCCAGCAGCTTGGATAGCGGGAGAGGGACCGGGGAGCTGTTTTTT.